The next 24 T cell receptor beta chains were all read from a single sample in a study of T cells in Graves' hyperthyroidism and ophthalmopathy. From RNA transcripts, TCR beta CDR3 regions were amplified. The HTBI primer set served for first-round RT-PCR of the TCR CDR3. TCRdb used MiXCR to reprocess the multiplex PCR reads, holding one entry per CDR3 protein. The table records hundreds of thousands of distinct CDR3 sequences, more than 12% of them present only once. The source material was blood. The receptors originated from a woman in her twenties or thirties with Graves' hyperthyroidism.

This clonotype was seen a few times. This sequence joins TRBV19 and TRBJ2-3; 10 nucleotides line up with TRBD2. The CDR3 sequence is 18 residues long. V was clipped by 3 bases and J by 4 bases; unmatched bases: 13. The germline V gene has CDR1 LNHDA and CDR2 SQIVND (reference sequence). CDR3 in amino acids: CASSILFASGSSPDTQYF. CDR3 coding DNA: TGTGCCAGTAGTATCTTGTTTGCTAGCGGGAGTTCGCCAGATACGCAGTATTTT.

The chain carries TRBV28 and TRBJ2-1; 8 bases agree with TRBD1. Germline V gives CDR1 MDHEN, CDR2 SYDVKM. The J segment lost 8 bases and the V segment lost 10 bases, leaving 19 bases of the junction unmatched. The CDR3 loop spans 16 amino acids. CDR3 DNA sequence: TGTGCCACTTCTACCTCCAGGGGGCGTCAGGGCCATGAGCAGTTCTTC. Its protein product is CATSTSRGRQGHEQFF. Full variable domain (remainder filled in from reference TRBV28 and TRBJ2-1): DVKVTQSSRYLVKRTGEKVFLECVQDMDHENMFWYRQDPGLGLRLIYFSYDVKMKEKGDIPEGYSVSREKKERFSLILESASTNQTSMYLCATSTSRGRQGHEQFFGPGTRLTVL.

This clonotype appeared many times. The rearrangement joins TRBV6-1 to TRBJ2-3, with D tentatively TRBD1 or TRBD2 (6 bases each). V dropped 7 bases and J dropped 2 bases, with 19 bases sitting between them. The CDR3 runs 16 residues. Germline V gene lookup returns CDR1 MNHNS and CDR2 SASEGT. The CDR3: CASTRGRLHTTDTQYF. CDR3 DNA sequence: TGTGCCAGCACTCGGGGGCGGCTACATACCACAGATACGCAGTATTTT.

This clonotype was recorded a few times. The CDR3 bases are TGTGCCAGCAGCTCGTTGACCTACAATGAGCAGTTCTTC. Translated: CASSSLTYNEQFF. V and J are TRBV5-6 and TRBJ2-1; D is undetermined. Trimming cost V 3 bases and J 2 bases, with 6 bases left between them. The CDR3 runs to 13 residues. CDR1 is SGHDT and CDR2 is YYEEEE in the germline V gene.

The chain recombines TRBV15 with TRBJ1-5; 7 bases match TRBD1. Trimming at V came to 1 base and at J to 2 bases, leaving 2 bases not matched to a gene. Germline assignment: CDR1 LNHNV and CDR2 YYDKDF (reference sequence). The CDR3 spans 15 residues. This CDR3 reads CATSRGDRGNQPQHF. DNA of the CDR3: TGTGCCACCAGCAGAGGAGACAGGGGCAATCAGCCCCAGCATTTT.

The chain couples TRBV20-1 to TRBJ2-3; D is ambiguous. Germline CDR1 and CDR2: DFQATT and SNEGSKA (reference sequence). The CDR3 length is 15 residues. V was cut by 1 base and J by 1 base, with 12 bases left in between. The CDR3 spells CSARAGAAGTDTQYF. The CDR3 region has the DNA TGCAGTGCTAGAGCCGGTGCGGCAGGCACAGATACGCAGTATTTT.

This clonotype was picked up a small number of times. The chain has TRBV7-6 and TRBJ2-2; TRBD2 aligns across 8 bases. The CDR3 has 16 residues. CDR1 is SGHVS, CDR2 FNYEAQ, per germline. After removal of 4 bases from V and 2 bases from J, the junction contained 6 bases not matched to a gene. CDR3 nucleotide sequence: TGTGCCAGCAGCTCTCAAGGACTAGCTAACACCGGGGAGCTGTTTTTT. Translated: CASSSQGLANTGELFF.

There are many counts of this clonotype. The chain carries TRBV29-1 and TRBJ1-1, with D unresolved. From germline, CDR1 is SQVTM and CDR2 ANQGSEA. Trimming left V 7 bases short and J 0 bases short, with 9 bases between. This CDR3 comprises 12 residues. The chain's CDR3 is CSALDMNTEAFF. In DNA, the CDR3 is TGCAGCGCTTTAGACATGAACACTGAAGCTTTCTTT.

The genes are TRBV16 and TRBJ1-1; 9 bases agree with TRBD1. Trimming took 6 bases from V and 3 from J; bases not matched to a gene: 8. The germline CDR1 and CDR2 sequences are KGHSY and FQNENV. The CDR3 consists of 15 residues. The CDR3 DNA sequence: TGTGCCAGCAGAATAGGCGGGACAGGGTACACTGAAGCTTTCTTT. Translation gives CASRIGGTGYTEAFF.

This clonotype was counted a few times. This rearrangement joins TRBV5-1 to TRBJ2-7; 8 bases map to TRBD1. The junction had 2 bases not matched to a gene; V was cut back by 2 bases and J by 1 base. This CDR3 has 14 amino acids. Germline-derived CDR1 and CDR2 are SGHRS and YFSETQ. This CDR3 is CASSFDRGSYEQYF. In nucleotides, the CDR3 is TGCGCCAGCAGCTTCGACAGGGGTTCCTACGAGCAGTACTTC.

This clonotype was counted only a few times. The rearrangement joins TRBV20-1 to TRBJ2-3; 13 bases align to TRBD2. Germline lookup yields CDR1 DFQATT and CDR2 SNEGSKA (reference sequence). V was clipped by 3 bases and J by 6 bases; unmatched bases: 9. This CDR3 is 16 amino acids long. CDR3 DNA: TGCAGTGCTAGTCCTACTAGCGGGAGGGCCTCGGATACGCAGTATTTT. Residues: CSASPTSGRASDTQYF.

This clonotype was seen many times. The chain recombines TRBV2 with TRBJ1-1; TRBD1 agrees at 8 bases. V trimming: 7 bases; J trimming: 0 bases; junction bases outside the gene matches: 4. This CDR3 has 14 residues. In germline, CDR1 is SNHLY, CDR2 FYNNEI. CDR3 protein: CASNRGSLNTEAFF. Here the CDR3 DNA reads TGTGCCAGCAACAGGGGGTCCTTGAACACTGAAGCTTTCTTT.

This clonotype turned up a few times. CDR3 nucleotides: TGTGCCAGCAGTGAACTAGCGGGCTCCTACAATGAGCAGTTCTTC. Residues: CASSELAGSYNEQFF. This chain joins TRBV6-1 and TRBJ2-1; 8 bases match TRBD2. CDR3 length equals 15 residues. V shed 2 bases and J 0 bases; nucleotides not matched to a gene: 0. The germline gives CDR1 MNHNS, CDR2 SASEGT.

On this clonotype itself: At one of its ends the junction is not consistent with the germline gene, which may arise from a read error. The chain combines TRBV5-1 with TRBJ2-7, with D perhaps TRBD1 (5 bases). Looked up from germline, CDR1 is SGHRS and CDR2 is YFSETQ. The CDR3 covers 14 residues. In DNA, the CDR3 is TGCACCAGCAGCTTGGGGCAGACCGCCTACGAGCAGTACTTC. This gives the protein CTSSLGQTAYEQYF.

The chain couples TRBV12-3 or TRBV12-4 to TRBJ1-5; tentatively, D is TRBD1 (6 bases). V lost 6 bases, J lost 4 bases, and 13 bases lay in between. The CDR3 runs 14 residues. CDR3 loop: CASSRTGRNQPQHF. The CDR3 nucleotides read TGTGCCAGCAGCCGAACAGGGAGGAATCAGCCCCAGCATTTT.

The chain recombines TRBV15 with TRBJ2-5; D might be TRBD2 (5 bases). V lost 3 bases and J 3 bases, leaving 14 bases between the germline ends. Germline CDR1 and CDR2: LNHNV and YYDKDF (reference sequence). The CDR3 length is 15 residues. The CDR3 region has the DNA TGTGCCACCAGCAGTGGACCGCTAGCAGAAGAGACCCAGTACTTC. Translation gives CATSSGPLAEETQYF.

This clonotype was counted at least ten times. This chain links TRBV3-1 with TRBJ1-5; D gene uncertain. Trimming shortened V by 0 bases and J by 7 bases, and 13 bases separated the two germline ends. The CDR3 is made up of 15 amino acids. Germline V gives CDR1 LGHDT, CDR2 YNNKEL (reference sequence). Here the CDR3 DNA reads TGTGCCAGCAGCCAAGATCCGACGGGCATCCAGCCCCAGCATTTT. Translating gives CASSQDPTGIQPQHF.

The chain couples TRBV20-1 to TRBJ2-3, with D perhaps TRBD2 (5 bases). Between the trimmed V and J ends, which lost 2 bases and 9 bases, there was a span of 12 bases. The CDR3 covers 12 residues. The germline CDR1 and CDR2 sequences are DFQATT and SNEGSKA (reference sequence). This CDR3 reads CSARLSGITQYF. CDR3 coding DNA: TGCAGTGCTAGACTATCGGGAATCACGCAGTATTTT.

V usage is TRBV27 and J usage is TRBJ1-4, with 8 bases aligning to TRBD1. The V gene end was trimmed by 5 bases and the J gene end by 8 bases; junction bases not matched to a gene: 13. From germline, CDR1 is MNHEY and CDR2 SMNVEV (reference sequence). The CDR3 runs to 16 residues. The CDR3 nucleotides are TGTGCCAGCAGTATTACCCCGACAGGGGTGTTAGAAAAACTGTTTTTT. Residues: CASSITPTGVLEKLFF.

This rearrangement joins TRBV4-1 to TRBJ2-7; D is ambiguous. In germline, CDR1 is MGHRA, CDR2 YSYEKL. This CDR3 region has 13 residues. V lost 0 bases, J lost 4 bases, and 7 bases lay in between. The CDR3 spells CASSQDPEYEQYF. CDR3 sequence (DNA): TGCGCCAGCAGCCAAGACCCCGAGTACGAGCAGTACTTC.

This clonotype was seen many times. V and J are TRBV12-3 or TRBV12-4 and TRBJ2-3; maybe TRBD2 (6 bases). This CDR3 has 16 amino acids. The germline V and J ends were trimmed by 1 base and 4 bases, with 15 bases remaining between them. Written as DNA, the CDR3 is TGTGCCAGCAGTTTAGATCAAGGGAGGTCTCCAGATACGCAGTATTTT. Encoded protein: CASSLDQGRSPDTQYF.

This clonotype occurred a few times. CDR3 nucleotides: TGTGCCCTTCAGACTAGCGGGAGCTCCTACGAGCAGTACTTC. This translates into CALQTSGSSYEQYF. The chain is built from TRBV6-1 and TRBJ2-7, with 12 bases fitting TRBD2. The germline V gene encodes CDR1 MNHNS and CDR2 SASEGT. V was pared by 11 bases and J by 0 bases, with 5 bases of the junction left unmatched. The CDR3 sequence is 14 residues long.

This clonotype came up a few times. The J gene is TRBJ1-3, the V gene TRBV27; the D gene is possibly TRBD1 (5 bases). The germline CDR1 and CDR2 sequences are MNHEY and SMNVEV (reference sequence). V gave up 5 bases and J gave up 0 bases, with 11 bases separating them. This CDR3 comprises 15 residues. The CDR3 loop reads CASSSRAYSGNTIYF. In nucleotides, the CDR3 is TGTGCCAGCAGTAGCAGGGCTTACTCTGGAAACACCATATATTTT.

The table lists this clonotype with many counts. The genes are TRBV7-2 and TRBJ1-1, with D possibly being TRBD1 (5 bases). The germline V gene encodes CDR1 SGHTA and CDR2 FQGNSA. This CDR3 is 15 amino acids long. Trimming took off 0 bases at V and 4 bases at J, with 12 bases between the two ends. The CDR3 DNA sequence: TGTGCCAGCAGCTTAGCGGGGGGGATGGGCACTGAAGCTTTCTTT. This codes for CASSLAGGMGTEAFF.